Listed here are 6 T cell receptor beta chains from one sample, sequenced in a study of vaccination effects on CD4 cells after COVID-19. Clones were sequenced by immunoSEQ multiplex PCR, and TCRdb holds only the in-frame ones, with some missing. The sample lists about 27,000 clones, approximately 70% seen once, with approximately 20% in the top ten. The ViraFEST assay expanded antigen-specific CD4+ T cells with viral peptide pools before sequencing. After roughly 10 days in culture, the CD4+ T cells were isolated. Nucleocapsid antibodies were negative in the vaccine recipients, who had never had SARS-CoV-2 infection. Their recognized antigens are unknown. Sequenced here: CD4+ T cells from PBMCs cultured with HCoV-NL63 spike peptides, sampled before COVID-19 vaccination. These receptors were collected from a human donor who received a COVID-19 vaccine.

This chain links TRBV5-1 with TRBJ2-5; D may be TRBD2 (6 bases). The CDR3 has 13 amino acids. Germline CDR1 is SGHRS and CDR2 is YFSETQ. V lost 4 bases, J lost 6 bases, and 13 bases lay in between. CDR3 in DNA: TGCGCCAGCAGCGCGCCCCGGGAGCAGACCCAGTACTTC. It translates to CASSAPREQTQYF.

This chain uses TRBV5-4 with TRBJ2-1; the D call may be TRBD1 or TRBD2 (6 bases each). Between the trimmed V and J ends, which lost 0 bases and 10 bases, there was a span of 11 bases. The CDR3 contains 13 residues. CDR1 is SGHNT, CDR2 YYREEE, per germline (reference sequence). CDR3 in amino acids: CASSLVGGNEQFF. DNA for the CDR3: TGTGCCAGCAGCTTGGTGGGGGGCAACGAGCAGTTCTTC.

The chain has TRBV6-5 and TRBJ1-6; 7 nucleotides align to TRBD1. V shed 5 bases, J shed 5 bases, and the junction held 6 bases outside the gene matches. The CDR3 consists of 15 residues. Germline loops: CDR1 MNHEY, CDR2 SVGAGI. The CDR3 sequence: CASSPGGTDNSPLHF. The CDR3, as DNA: TGTGCCAGCAGTCCGGGGGGGACAGATAATTCACCCCTCCACTTT.

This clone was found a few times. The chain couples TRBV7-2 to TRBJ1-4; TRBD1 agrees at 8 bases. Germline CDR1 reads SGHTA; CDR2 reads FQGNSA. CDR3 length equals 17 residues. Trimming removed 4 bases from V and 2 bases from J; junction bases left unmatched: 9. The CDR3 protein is CASSYYRGRMTNEKLFF. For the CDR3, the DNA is TGTGCCAGCAGCTATTACAGGGGGAGGATGACTAATGAAAAACTGTTTTTT.

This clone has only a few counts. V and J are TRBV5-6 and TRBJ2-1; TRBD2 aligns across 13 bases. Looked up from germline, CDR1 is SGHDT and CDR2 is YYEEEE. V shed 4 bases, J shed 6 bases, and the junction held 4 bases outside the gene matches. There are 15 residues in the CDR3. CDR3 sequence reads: CASSLGLAGFNEQFF. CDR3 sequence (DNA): TGTGCCAGCAGCCTGGGACTAGCGGGGTTCAATGAGCAGTTCTTC.

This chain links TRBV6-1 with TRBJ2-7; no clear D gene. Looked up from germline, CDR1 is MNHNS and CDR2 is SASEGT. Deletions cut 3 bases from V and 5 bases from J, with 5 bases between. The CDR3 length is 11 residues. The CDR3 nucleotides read TGTGCCAGCAGTGAGTACGACGAGCAGTACTTC. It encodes CASSEYDEQYF.